The clone carrying this T cell receptor (beta chain) was detected a few times. The antigen remains unidentified. This entry belongs to a study of T cell repertoires in cytomegalovirus infection. A single record per CDR3 protein comes from TCRdb applying MiXCR to the reads. This sample has around 100,000 distinct CDR3 sequences, with about 9.5% found just once. This CDR3 spans 13 amino acids. Per germline, CDR1 SGDLS and CDR2 YYNGEE. Trimming stripped 3 bases from V and 10 bases from J, with 13 bases between. Study-level findings and limits: Ex vivo, HLA-C-restricted CMV-specific TCR beta clonotypes prevailed over the rest of the response.

The chain joins TRBV9 to TRBJ1-4; D ambiguous. Material: PBMCs, sequenced either directly or after in vitro stimulation (not recorded which). The clonotype comes from a human donor in good health (CMV status not recorded). Some clones in this sample may be carry-over from other donors' samples. CDR3 region: CASSAPDSGKLFF. The CDR3 DNA reads as TGTGCCAGCAGCGCCCCAGACTCTGGAAAACTGTTTTTT.